This T cell receptor (beta chain) was sequenced in a study of blood T cell repertoires in COVID-19. Enrolled during active infection, Seattle patients were then followed longitudinally. Germline V gene data show CDR1 as MDHEN and CDR2 as SYDVKM. This CDR3 has 13 amino acids. Trimming pared 5 bases from V and 5 bases from J, leaving 12 bases between. This table comes from immunoSEQ multiplex PCR, and its TCRdb copy is limited to in-frame clones, with some not included. The sample has tens of thousands of clones, nearly 90% seen once. This receptor was taken from a woman aged 45 to 65 with COVID-19, enrolled during active disease. The V call is TRBV28, the J call TRBJ2-5; the D is unclear. The specimen sequenced was peripheral blood. This chain's CDR3 is CASSPLGSETQYF. The CDR3 nucleotides are TGTGCCAGCAGTCCGCTGGGCAGCGAGACCCAGTACTTC.